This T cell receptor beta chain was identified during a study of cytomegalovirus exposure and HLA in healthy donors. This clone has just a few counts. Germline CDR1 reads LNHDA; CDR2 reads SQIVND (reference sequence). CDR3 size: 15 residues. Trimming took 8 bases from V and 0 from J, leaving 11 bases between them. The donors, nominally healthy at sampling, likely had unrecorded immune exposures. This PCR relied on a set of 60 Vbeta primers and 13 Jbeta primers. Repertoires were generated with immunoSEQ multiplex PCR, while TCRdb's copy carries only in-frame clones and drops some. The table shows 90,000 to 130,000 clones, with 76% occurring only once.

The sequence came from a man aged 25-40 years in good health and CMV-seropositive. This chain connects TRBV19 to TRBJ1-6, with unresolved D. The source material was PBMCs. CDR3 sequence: CASSYRSSYNSPLHF. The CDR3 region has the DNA TGTGCCAGTTCATATCGGAGCTCCTATAATTCACCCCTCCACTTT.